These 14 T cell receptor beta chains originate from one sample sequenced in a study of T cell repertoires in cytomegalovirus infection (dated by TCRdb to the late 2010s). These TCRs are of unknown antigen specificity. This sample's treatment or condition label indicates: in vitro stimulation with specific CMV peptide epitopes to enrich CMV-specific T cells. Sequencing instrument: Illumina HiSeq 1500. Starting from the raw public reads, TCRdb applied fastp trimming at Q25, assembled clones with MiXCR and retained in-frame beta chains. When rows share a CDR3 protein, they turn into one entry using the most common DNA and genes. The sample includes 450,000 to 600,000 distinct CDR3 sequences, with roughly 42% observed a single time. Around 45% of the sample comes from the top ten. The sample here was cultured PBMCs, taken from culture after CMV antigen stimulation. Receptors were obtained from a human donor in good health (CMV status not recorded). Some clones in this sample may be carry-over from other donors' samples.

There are a few counts of this clonotype. The chain links TRBV4-3 to TRBJ2-1; 11 bases match TRBD2. This CDR3 spans 17 amino acids. Germline V gene sequence: CDR1 LGHNA, CDR2 YSLEER. V trimming: 5 bases; J trimming: 4 bases; junction bases outside the gene matches: 10. The CDR3 nucleotides read TGCGCCAGCAGCTGGACCCCGGGACTAGCGGAGTACAATGAGCAGTTCTTC. It translates to CASSWTPGLAEYNEQFF.

This chain links TRBV12-3 or TRBV12-4 with TRBJ1-5; D remains ambiguous. V lost 2 bases and J 6 bases, leaving 5 bases between the germline ends. The CDR3 sequence is 12 residues long. Written as DNA, the CDR3 is TGTGCCAGCAGTTTATTTGGTCAGCCCCAGCATTTT. This translates into CASSLFGQPQHF.

This clonotype was detected a few times. V and J are TRBV6-2 or TRBV6-3 and TRBJ1-5; unclear D gene. CDR3 length: 13 residues. Trimming took 4 bases from V and 7 from J, leaving 11 bases between them. CDR1 MNHEY and CDR2 SVGEGT come from the germline V gene. CDR3 loop: CASSSGNGQPQHF. In DNA, the CDR3 is TGTGCCAGCAGTTCGGGGAATGGGCAGCCCCAGCATTTT.

The chain joins TRBV28 to TRBJ1-1; D might be TRBD1 (6 bases). Germline assignment: CDR1 MDHEN and CDR2 SYDVKM. With 2 bases removed from V and 5 bases from J, the gap between germline ends came to 18 bases. CDR3 length: 16 amino acids. The chain's CDR3 is CASSLGGGGRRTEAFF. For the CDR3, the DNA is TGTGCCAGCAGTTTAGGGGGGGGGGGGCGTAGGACTGAAGCTTTCTTT.

The V call is TRBV5-5, the J call TRBJ2-2; no clear D gene. Germline V gives CDR1 SGHKS, CDR2 YYEKEE (reference sequence). V lost 2 bases and J lost 4, with 18 bases in between. This CDR3 is 17 amino acids long. DNA for the CDR3: TGTGCCAGCAGCTTAGGTTTGGGCCTCCTTTTCACCGGGGAGCTGTTTTTT. Translating gives CASSLGLGLLFTGELFF.

This sequence joins TRBV20-1 and TRBJ2-6, with D possibly being TRBD2 (7 bases). V gave up 0 bases and J gave up 4 bases, with 16 bases separating them. Per germline, CDR1 DFQATT and CDR2 SNEGSKA (reference sequence). This CDR3 is built from 17 residues. The CDR3, as DNA: TGCAGTGCTAGAGATCATCAGGGGAGGGTAGGGGCCAACGTCCTGACTTTC. This translates into CSARDHQGRVGANVLTF.

The chain employs TRBV7-8 and TRBJ2-3, with D unclear. V was clipped by 5 bases and J by 2 bases, with 14 bases between them. The CDR3 spans 15 residues. Germline V gene sequence: CDR1 SGHVS, CDR2 FQNEAQ. Here the CDR3 reads CASSETVKYTDTQYF. The CDR3 DNA reads as TGTGCCAGCAGCGAGACGGTTAAATACACAGATACGCAGTATTTT.

This clonotype has more than one count but fewer than ten. V gene TRBV5-6 combines with J gene TRBJ1-2; a possible D gene is TRBD1 (6 bases). Between the trimmed V and J ends, which lost 4 bases and 0 bases, there was a span of 16 bases. CDR1 is SGHDT and CDR2 is YYEEEE in the germline V gene. The CDR3 is 16 amino acids. CDR3 residues: CASSPGTGASNYGYTF. In nucleotides, the CDR3 is TGTGCCAGCAGCCCGGGGACGGGGGCCTCTAACTATGGCTACACCTTC.

This chain connects TRBV15 to TRBJ2-7, with 8 bases fitting TRBD1. The V segment lost 3 bases and the J segment 5 bases; nucleotides outside the gene matches: 3. The CDR3 has 13 residues. The germline V gene has CDR1 LNHNV and CDR2 YYDKDF (reference sequence). The CDR3 sequence: CATSSGQGNEQYF. CDR3 nucleotides: TGTGCCACCAGCAGTGGACAGGGCAACGAGCAGTACTTC.

The rearrangement joins TRBV24-1 to TRBJ2-1; 13 bases fit TRBD2. Germline lookup yields CDR1 KGHDR and CDR2 SFDVKD. The J segment lost 4 bases and the V segment lost 4 bases, leaving 6 bases of the junction unmatched. The CDR3 consists of 17 residues. In nucleotides, the CDR3 is TGTGCCACCAGTGAGACGCCGGGACTAGCGGGGTACAATGAGCAGTTCTTC. It is translated as CATSETPGLAGYNEQFF.

This sequence joins TRBV19 and TRBJ2-7; 8 bases are shared with TRBD1. The CDR3 consists of 16 residues. CDR1 and CDR2 (germline): LNHDA, SQIVND (reference sequence). V lost 3 bases, J lost 2 bases, and 9 bases stayed unmatched. The CDR3 region is CASSIFGTGIPYEQYF. In nucleotides, the CDR3 is TGTGCCAGTAGTATCTTCGGGACAGGAATACCCTACGAGCAGTACTTC.

This chain uses TRBV4-2 with TRBJ2-2, with D tentatively TRBD2 (6 bases). V was trimmed by 8 bases and J by 7 bases, leaving 17 bases between them. From germline, CDR1 is LGHNA and CDR2 YNFKEQ. The CDR3 has 14 residues. CDR3 amino acids: CASGLAGRNGELFF. CDR3 nucleotides: TGTGCCAGCGGGTTGGCTGGGAGGAACGGGGAGCTGTTTTTT.

This chain uses TRBV4-1 with TRBJ2-1, with 7 positions matching TRBD2. J gave up 2 bases and V 4 bases, and 5 bases lay outside the gene matches. The CDR3 totals 15 residues. CDR1 MGHRA and CDR2 YSYEKL come from the germline V gene. The CDR3 region has the DNA TGCGCCAGCAGCCCCGGACTAGAGGCCTACAATGAGCAGTTCTTC. Protein: CASSPGLEAYNEQFF.

This clonotype was observed a few times. The rearrangement links TRBV7-9 to TRBJ1-2; D is uncertain. This CDR3 is built from 13 residues. Trimming shortened V by 2 bases and J by 7 bases, and 11 bases separated the two germline ends. In germline, CDR1 is SEHNR, CDR2 FQNEAQ (reference sequence). The CDR3 reads CASSLSGESGYTF. CDR3 DNA sequence: TGTGCCAGCAGCTTATCCGGGGAGAGTGGCTACACCTTC.